This TCR beta chain came from a study of blood T cell repertoires in COVID-19. Measured with immunoSEQ multiplex PCR; TCRdb has only the in-frame clones, and not every one. This table has some 100,000 clones, about 85% appearing once. The CDR3 has 16 residues. V shed 0 bases and J 2 bases; nucleotides not matched to a gene: 6. The chain couples TRBV23-1 to TRBJ2-7; TRBD2 agrees at 8 bases. TRBV23-1 belongs to the ORF category, with a function that is uncertain. The sequencing input was peripheral blood. This TCR was sampled from a woman between 70 and 85 years old with active or convalescent COVID-19. The CDR3 reads CASSQSRRGLAYEQYF. The CDR3 bases are TGCGCCAGCAGTCAATCACGTAGGGGACTAGCCTACGAGCAGTACTTC.